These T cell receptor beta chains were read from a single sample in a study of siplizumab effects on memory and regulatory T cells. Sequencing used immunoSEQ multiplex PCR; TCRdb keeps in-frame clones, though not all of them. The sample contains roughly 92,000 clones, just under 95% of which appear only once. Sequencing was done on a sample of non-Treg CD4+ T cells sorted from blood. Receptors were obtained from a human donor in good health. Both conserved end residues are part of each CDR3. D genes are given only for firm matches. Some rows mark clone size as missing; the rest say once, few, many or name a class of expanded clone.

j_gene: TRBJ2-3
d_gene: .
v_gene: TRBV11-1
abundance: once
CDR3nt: TGTGCCAGCAGCTTAGATTTCGGGTCTTCTACGCAGTATTTT
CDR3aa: CASSLDFGSSTQYF

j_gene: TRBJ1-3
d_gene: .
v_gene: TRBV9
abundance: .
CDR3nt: TGTGCCAGCAGCGTAGTTCCCGGAAACACCATATATTTT
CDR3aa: CASSVVPGNTIYF

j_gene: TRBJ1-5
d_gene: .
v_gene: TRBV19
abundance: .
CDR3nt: TGTGCCAGTAGTATAGCTGGACAGTACTATAGCAATCAGCCCCAGCATTTT
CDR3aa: CASSIAGQYYSNQPQHF

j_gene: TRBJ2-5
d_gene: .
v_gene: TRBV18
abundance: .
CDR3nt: TGTGCCAGCTCCCCTGGGGCCCAAGAGACCCAGTACTTC
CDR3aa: CASSPGAQETQYF

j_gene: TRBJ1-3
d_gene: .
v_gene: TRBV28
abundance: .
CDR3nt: TGTGCCAGCAGTTCCAGGACGCCGGGAGCTGGAAACACCATATATTTT
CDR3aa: CASSSRTPGAGNTIYF

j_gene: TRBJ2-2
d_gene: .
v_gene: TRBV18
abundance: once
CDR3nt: TGTGCCAGCTCACCACCGAACGCGCAAACCGGGGAGCTGTTTTTT
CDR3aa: CASSPPNAQTGELFF

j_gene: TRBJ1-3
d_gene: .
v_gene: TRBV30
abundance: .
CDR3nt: TGTGCCTGGGGAGGACCTCGATCGGCGTCGGGAAACACCATATATTTT
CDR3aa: CAWGGPRSASGNTIYF

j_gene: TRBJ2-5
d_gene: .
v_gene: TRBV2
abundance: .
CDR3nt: TGTGCCAGCAGTGAATTGGGGGGGCGCGGGGAGACCCAGTACTTC
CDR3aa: CASSELGGRGETQYF

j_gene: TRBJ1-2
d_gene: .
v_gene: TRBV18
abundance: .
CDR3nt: TGTGCCAGCTCACGCGGGGGTTCCGCAACTAACTATGGCTACACCTTC
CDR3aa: CASSRGGSATNYGYTF

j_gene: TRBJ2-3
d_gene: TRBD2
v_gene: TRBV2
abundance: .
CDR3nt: TGTGCCAGCACCGGGACTAGCGGATACACAGATACGCAGTATTTT
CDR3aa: CASTGTSGYTDTQYF

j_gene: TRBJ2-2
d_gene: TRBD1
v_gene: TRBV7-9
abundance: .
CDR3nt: TGTGCCAGGAGACAGGGGGCGGACACCGGGGAGCTGTTTTTT
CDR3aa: CARRQGADTGELFF

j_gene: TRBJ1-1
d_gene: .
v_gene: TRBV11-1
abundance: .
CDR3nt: TGTGCCAGCAGCTTTGGGGAGGGCGCTGAAGCTTTCTTT
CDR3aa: CASSFGEGAEAFF

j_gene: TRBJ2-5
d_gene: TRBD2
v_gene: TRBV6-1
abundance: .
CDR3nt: TGTGCCAGCACGGGGTTAGCGGGAGGGCAAGAGACCCAGTACTTC
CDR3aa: CASTGLAGGQETQYF

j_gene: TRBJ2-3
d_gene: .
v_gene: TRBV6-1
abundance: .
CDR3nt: TGTGCCAGCATTCTAGCACGAGGTACAGATACGCAGTATTTT
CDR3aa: CASILARGTDTQYF

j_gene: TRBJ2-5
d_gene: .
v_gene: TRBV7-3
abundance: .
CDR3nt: TGTGCCAGCAGCTTAACGGAAGGGGGTGGGACCCAGTACTTC
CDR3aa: CASSLTEGGGTQYF

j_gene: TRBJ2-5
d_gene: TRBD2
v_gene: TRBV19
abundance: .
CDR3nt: TGTGCCAGTAGTGATCGGAGGACTAGCGGGAGTAAAGGTTGGGTAGAGACCCAGTACTTC
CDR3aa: CASSDRRTSGSKGWVETQYF

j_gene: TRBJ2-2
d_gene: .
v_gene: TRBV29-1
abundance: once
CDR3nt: TGCAGCGGGACAGAGAACACCGGGGAGCTGTTTTTT
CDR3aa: CSGTENTGELFF

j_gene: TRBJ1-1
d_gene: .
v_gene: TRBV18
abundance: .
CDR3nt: TGTGCCAGCTCACAGACGCACGGCACCCAGGTGACTGAAGCTTTCTTT
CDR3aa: CASSQTHGTQVTEAFF

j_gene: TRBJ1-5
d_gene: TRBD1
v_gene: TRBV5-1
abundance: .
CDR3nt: TGCGCCAGCAGCCTCGGGACAGATATTTTTCGCAATCAGCCCCAGCATTTT
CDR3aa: CASSLGTDIFRNQPQHF

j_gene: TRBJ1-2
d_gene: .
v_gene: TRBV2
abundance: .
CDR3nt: TGTGCCAGCAATCGGGTCCTGACTGGCGGCTATGGCTACACCTTC
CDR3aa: CASNRVLTGGYGYTF

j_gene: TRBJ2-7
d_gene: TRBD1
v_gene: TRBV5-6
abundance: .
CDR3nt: TGTGCCAGCAGCTTAGAGACAGGGGGTGAGCAGTACTTC
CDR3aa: CASSLETGGEQYF

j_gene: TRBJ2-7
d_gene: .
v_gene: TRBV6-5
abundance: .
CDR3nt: TGTGCCAGCAGTTACGGGGACCAGGGTTCCGAGCAGTACTTC
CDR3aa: CASSYGDQGSEQYF

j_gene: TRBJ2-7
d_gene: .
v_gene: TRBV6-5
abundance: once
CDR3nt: TGTGCCAGCAGGCCCTCGACAGGCCCCAGCGAGCAGTACTTC
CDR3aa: CASRPSTGPSEQYF

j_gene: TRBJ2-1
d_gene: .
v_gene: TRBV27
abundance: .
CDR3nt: TGTGCCAGCACCCGTACCCCGGGACCATACTCCTACAATGAGCAGTTCTTC
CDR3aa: CASTRTPGPYSYNEQFF

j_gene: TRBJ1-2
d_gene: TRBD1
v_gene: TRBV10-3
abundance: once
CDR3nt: TGTGCCATCAGTGGGACAGGCTCTAACTATGGCTACACCTTC
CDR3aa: CAISGTGSNYGYTF

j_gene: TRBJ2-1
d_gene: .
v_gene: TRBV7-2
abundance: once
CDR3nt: TGTGCCAGCAGCTTAGTGGCTGCCCGAGGTTACAATGAGCAGTTCTTC
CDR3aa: CASSLVAARGYNEQFF

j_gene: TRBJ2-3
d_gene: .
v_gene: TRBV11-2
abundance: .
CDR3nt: TGTGCCAGCAGCTTAGTTGGACAGCCAGCTATTACCACCACAGATACGCAGTATTTT
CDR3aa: CASSLVGQPAITTTDTQYF

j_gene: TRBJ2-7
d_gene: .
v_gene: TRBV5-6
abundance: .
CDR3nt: TGTGCCAGCAGCGGAGGACCCTCGCCCCGAGCTTACGAGCAGTACTTC
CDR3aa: CASSGGPSPRAYEQYF

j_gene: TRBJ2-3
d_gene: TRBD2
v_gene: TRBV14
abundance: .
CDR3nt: TGTGCCAGCAGTCCAACTCTAGCGGTCTTCACAGATACGCAGTATTTT
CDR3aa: CASSPTLAVFTDTQYF

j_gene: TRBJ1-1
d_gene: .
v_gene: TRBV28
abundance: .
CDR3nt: TGTGCCAGCAGTAGGTACACTGAAGCTTTCTTT
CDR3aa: CASSRYTEAFF

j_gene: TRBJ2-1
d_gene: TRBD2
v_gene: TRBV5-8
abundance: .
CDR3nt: TGTGCCAGCAGCTTGAGGCGGGAGGGCCTCAATGAGCAGTTCTTC
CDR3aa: CASSLRREGLNEQFF

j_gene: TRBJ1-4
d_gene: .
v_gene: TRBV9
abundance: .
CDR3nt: TGTGCCAGCACTCCCTCCCGGAGTAATGAAAAACTGTTTTTT
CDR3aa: CASTPSRSNEKLFF

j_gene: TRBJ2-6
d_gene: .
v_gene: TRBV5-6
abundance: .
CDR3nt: TGTGCCAGCAGCGTAACTGGGGCCAACGTCCTGACTTTC
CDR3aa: CASSVTGANVLTF

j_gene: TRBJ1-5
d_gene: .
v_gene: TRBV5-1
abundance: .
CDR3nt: TGCGCCAGCAGCTTGGACGGGAATTGGGATCAGCCCCAGCATTTT
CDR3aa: CASSLDGNWDQPQHF

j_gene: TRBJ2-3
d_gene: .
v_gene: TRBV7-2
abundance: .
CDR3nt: TGTGCCAGCAGCTTAACGGGTCCCCGCTCTACGCAGTATTTT
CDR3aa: CASSLTGPRSTQYF

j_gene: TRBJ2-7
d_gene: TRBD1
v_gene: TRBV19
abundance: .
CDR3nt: TGTGCCAGTAGTACTGGACAGGGGGGTTGGGAGCAGTACTTC
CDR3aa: CASSTGQGGWEQYF

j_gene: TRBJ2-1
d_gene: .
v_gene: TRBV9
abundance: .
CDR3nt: TGTGCCAGCAGCGCCCTAGGGGTCCCAAGCAATGAGCAGTTCTTC
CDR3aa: CASSALGVPSNEQFF

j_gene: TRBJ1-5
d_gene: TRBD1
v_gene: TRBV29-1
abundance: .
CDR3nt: TGCAGCGTCGGGACAGGGTCGACTCAGCCCCAGCATTTT
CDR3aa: CSVGTGSTQPQHF

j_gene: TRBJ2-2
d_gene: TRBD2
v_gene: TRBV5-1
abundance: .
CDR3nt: TGCGCCAGCAGCTTGTGGCGGGAGCGCACCGGGGAGCTGTTTTTT
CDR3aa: CASSLWRERTGELFF

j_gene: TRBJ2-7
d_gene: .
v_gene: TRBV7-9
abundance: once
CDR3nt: TGTGCCAGCAGCTTAGTCGCCGGAGGGTGGGGGGCTGCCAACGAGCAGTACTTC
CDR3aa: CASSLVAGGWGAANEQYF

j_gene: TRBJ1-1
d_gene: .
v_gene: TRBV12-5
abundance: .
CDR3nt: TGTGCTAGTGGTTTGGCCATGGGGGGAAGGAACACTGAAGCTTTCTTT
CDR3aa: CASGLAMGGRNTEAFF

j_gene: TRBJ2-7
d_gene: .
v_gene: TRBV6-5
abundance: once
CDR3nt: TGTGCCAGCAGGGACGCTTTCGGGGGATCCTACGAGCAGTACTTC
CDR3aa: CASRDAFGGSYEQYF

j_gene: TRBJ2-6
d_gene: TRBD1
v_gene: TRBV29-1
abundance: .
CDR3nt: TGCAGCGTAGCTAAACAGGGGGCTGGGGCCAACGTCCTGACTTTC
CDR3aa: CSVAKQGAGANVLTF

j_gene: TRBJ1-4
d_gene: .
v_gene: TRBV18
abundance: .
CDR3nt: TGTGCCAGCTCACCCGTAAGCAGCATGGCCACAGTCGGTGAAAAACTGTTTTTT
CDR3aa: CASSPVSSMATVGEKLFF

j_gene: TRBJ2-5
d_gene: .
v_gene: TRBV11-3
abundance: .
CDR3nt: TGTGCCAGCAGCTTAGGGTCCAGGGAAGAGACCCAGTACTTC
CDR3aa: CASSLGSREETQYF

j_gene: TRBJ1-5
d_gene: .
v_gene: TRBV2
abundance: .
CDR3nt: TGTGCCAGCAAACCAAATAGCAATCAGCCCCAGCATTTT
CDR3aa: CASKPNSNQPQHF

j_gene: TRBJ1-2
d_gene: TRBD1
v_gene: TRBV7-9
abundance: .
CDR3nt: TGTGCCAGCAGCCGACAGGGGATAGCTGGCTACACCTTC
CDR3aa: CASSRQGIAGYTF

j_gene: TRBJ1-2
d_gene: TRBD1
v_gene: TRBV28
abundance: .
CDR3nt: TGTGCCAGCAGGACAGGGGGCGATGACTATGGCTACACCTTC
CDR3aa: CASRTGGDDYGYTF

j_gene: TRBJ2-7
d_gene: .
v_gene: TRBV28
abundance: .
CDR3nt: TGTGCCAGCAGGGAGGCCTACGAGCAGTACTTC
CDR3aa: CASREAYEQYF